The present T cell receptor beta chain was sequenced within a study of cytomegalovirus exposure and HLA in healthy donors (TCRdb year 2017). About the investigation overall: An earlier analysis of roughly 570 of the donors reported approximately 300 Gb of sequence data and around 100 million unique TCR beta sequences obtained from 150 million to 200 million T cells. An early release that covered around 590 HLA-typed donors contained around 300 gigabases of sequencing data and tens of millions of unique TCR sequences. Of the roughly 390 genotyped donors, about 84% fell in the genetic ancestry cluster associated with self-reported Caucasian donors. The aim of the study was to test whether cataloging public T cell receptors could identify signatures of past pathogen exposure. The study profiled the T cell repertoires of hundreds of subjects by immunosequencing and related them to cytomegalovirus serostatus. Besides the first cohort of approximately 710 subjects, a separate validation cohort made up of 120 or so different subjects was used. To predict cytomegalovirus infection status, the study combined high-throughput TCR immunosequencing, statistical association of individual TCRs with disease status, and machine learning. To study patterns of TCR occurrence, a later analysis re-analyzed previously published TCR beta repertoires from just over 650 donors and added high-resolution HLA genotyping. Rather than using new phenotypic data, the later analysis identified candidate immune exposures from TCR beta sequences and from how often those sequences occurred across donors. An earlier analysis of 587 of the donors used high-throughput TCR beta sequencing to judge whether each TCR beta V gene segment behaved as functional or pseudogenic. Donor age, sex, ethnicity and CMV serostatus were collected together with the repertoire data. In a later genetic analysis, genome-wide SNP genotypes for about 55% of the roughly 700 donors were used, and that subset was treated as a discovery cohort. All discovery cohort repertoires had been generated on a single sequencing platform. HLA typing included class I and class II loci at four-digit resolution. The number of typed donors differed by locus: about 620-640 for A, B, C, DRB1 and DQB1; some 500 for DQA1; about 600 for DPA1; and 400 to 480 for DPB1. Roughly 5 DR-DQ haplotypes were handled as single units for association and clustering, since linkage in the cohort was strong. Across 398 genotyped donors of the cohort, an average of about 220,000 unique TCR beta nucleotide sequences per donor were sequenced, and around 20% of those sequences were non-productive. Results and caveats for the whole study, not just this receptor: A few of the identified cytomegalovirus-associated TCR beta chains were confirmed in vitro to be specific for cytomegalovirus antigens. In a later analysis, the rate of TCR association differed among HLA loci, with DRB1 alleles having the most associated TCRs and HLA-C alleles having the fewest. Linkage disequilibrium might explain the correlated functional status among segregating V segments, but an unknown experimental factor could not be excluded. Immune exposure information for the cohort was limited to CMV serostatus. The classifier was reported to diagnose cytomegalovirus status with high specificity and sensitivity in both the original cohort and the validation cohort. A later genetic analysis reported fewer N-insertions in productive TCRs among donors in an Asian-associated ancestry cluster than the 666-donor mean. The authors suggested that the approach could potentially be generalized to other disease states and immunological phenotypes. A total of 150 or so TCR beta chains were listed by the study as associated with cytomegalovirus. Specific HLA alleles were associated with over 15,000 TCR beta sequences at a false discovery rate of 0.05 in a later analysis. Several of the top co-occurrence clusters appeared to be linked to parvovirus B19, influenza, CMV and Epstein-Barr virus, according to a later analysis. Some IMGT-functional V segments, including TRBV6-2 and TRBV6-3, could not be told apart with the 87-base-pair reads, so those segments were excluded. A cluster of highly shared sequence variants was judged likely to be a technical artifact of the sequencing pipeline. HLA typing was unavailable for some donors at each locus, so association tests used only the typed subset. The earlier analysis of about 600 of the donors excluded approximately 17 rarely observed V segments, including chromosome 9 orphons, because counts were too low. Roughly uniform sequencing depth across donors was assumed in presence/absence analyses, although this assumption may not hold. This cohort had only TCR beta chains sequenced, and the lack of alpha or paired-chain data limited which features could be detected. Strong co-occurrence of HLA alleles, especially DR and DQ, made assigning TCR associations to individual alleles difficult. A further reported finding was that TCR beta sequences accurately predicted the HLA-A and HLA-B alleles for most subjects in the first cohort. Most TCR sequences were seen in very few donors, while some public TCRs were found in many individuals. An earlier analysis of approximately 540 of the donors showed that most TCR beta V segments appeared in productive rearrangements either about 87% or about 30% of the time, which broadly matched IMGT annotations. A later analysis found that most CMV-associated TCR beta chains appeared HLA-restricted, with HLA associations seemingly driven largely by CMV exposure. A later analysis found that HLA-associated TCR beta chains were more clonally expanded and had lower generation probabilities than equally common non-associated chains. In a later genetic analysis, a missense DCLRE1C variant was associated with V-gene and J-gene trimming of TCR beta chains, and the association was replicated in an independent cohort.

Libraries were prepared through the immunoSEQ multiplex PCR assay. The multiplex PCR relied on a mix of 60 forward primers for TCR Vbeta segments and 13 reverse primers for TCR Jbeta segments. A multiplex PCR assay on genomic DNA amplified the CDR3 region of rearranged TCR beta genes. On the Illumina HiSeq System, the amplified TCR beta libraries were sequenced as 87-base-pair reads. Per the authors' processing: A later analysis counted tens of millions of unique TCR beta chains across the 550 to 750 repertoires, and roughly 9.9 million of these chains were shared by at least two donors. Raw reads were error-corrected and collapsed into unique sequences with a nearest-neighbor algorithm that merged closely related sequences to remove PCR and sequencing errors. CDR3 sequences were aligned to IMGT reference sequences to assign V, D and J gene segments. For a sequence to be retained, at least a six-nucleotide match to both a V gene segment and a J gene segment was required. Rearrangements were called productive when the CDR3 lacked stop codons and stayed in frame with V and J; all others were non-productive. CDR3 was defined according to IMGT convention as the region running from the second conserved V-encoded cysteine to the conserved J-encoded phenylalanine. The earlier analysis of some 600 of the donors excluded sequences that lacked an unambiguous match to a single V gene segment. An earlier analysis of roughly 590 of the donors called V segments functional above 56.7% productive rearrangements and segregating when the between-donor standard deviation exceeded 5%. A statistical classification framework was built for diagnosing cytomegalovirus status from the catalog of TCR beta chain sequences. A later analysis assigned V and J genes by comparing TCR nucleotide sequences with IMGT/GENE-DB human TR gene sequences. The TCRdist pipeline was used in a later analysis to assign CDR3 sequences and most-parsimonious VDJ recombination scenarios. In a later analysis, each TCR beta chain was defined by its CDR3 amino acid sequence together with its V-gene family, and reads lacking a unique V-gene family were excluded. In a later analysis, 500 to 650 highly shared, low-generation-probability nucleotide sequences were removed to address suspected cross-contamination and a sequencing artifact. In a later analysis, a clonal expansion index for each public chain was calculated from normalized within-repertoire ranks of inferred template counts. In a later analysis, generation probabilities were computed using a VDJ recombination model fitted to out-of-frame rearrangements, and the results were checked against IGoR. A later analysis scored TCR-TCR, TCR-HLA and TCR-CMV co-occurrence with hypergeometric tests, applying a repertoire-size bias correction to TCR pairs. In a later analysis, false discovery rates were estimated by permuting HLA or CMV assignments 20 times. In a later analysis, co-occurring TCRs were grouped using DBSCAN, and TCRdist sequence similarity was added for clustering within HLA-allele-positive subsets. For co-occurrence clustering, repertoires with fewer than 30,000 or more than 120,000 public chains were excluded, along with five repertoires with anomalous nucleotide sharing. The table was pulled from immuneACCESS by TCRdb, which kept in-frame rearrangements only. Such tables lose some clones; where checked, under half of the loss comes from unresolved V genes, and the rest has no known cause. D and trimming were read from the DNA, whereas the V and J calls and clone size are those reported in that table. This sample has about 99,000 clones in its table, and over 75% of those were observed once. The leading ten clones occupy 3% to 3.5% of the sample.

Clipping removes 0 bases from V and 1 base from J, with 1 as the unmatched junction base count. Inclusive of the bounding cysteine and phenylalanine, the CDR3 is 15 residues long. Just the 45-base CDR3 DNA is kept, in frame starting at base 1. CDR1 and CDR2, looked up from the germline V gene, are SGHRS and YFSETQ. Worth noting for this clone: Its target antigen remains unknown. Base quality data are lacking; no much larger clone is found one base away.

The cohort consisted of 666 healthy bone marrow donors. At the time of sampling, every cohort member was nominally healthy, though immune exposures that went unrecorded were likely present. The donor was CMV seronegative and was included in the group of 352 seronegative cohort members. A peripheral blood sample was provided by each donor, and peripheral blood mononuclear cells were used for TCR beta sequencing. Genomic DNA extraction from the blood cell samples was performed with the Qiagen DNeasy Blood Extraction Kit. The sample consisted of PBMCs. This receptor was taken from a man between 40 and 49 years old in good health and CMV-seronegative. This chain joins TRBV5-1 to TRBJ2-7; TRBD2 lines up with 10 middle nucleotides. The bases read TGCGCCAGCAGCTTGGTTAGCGGGGGGTCCTACGAGCAGTACTTC. This yields the protein CASSLVSGGSYEQYF.